Included here is one T cell receptor beta chain sequence, with context. CDR3 length: 16 amino acids. The trim removed 6 bases at V and 0 bases at J, leaving 9 bases unmatched. The germline V gene has CDR1 SGHRS and CDR2 YFSETQ. The entry originates in a study of cytomegalovirus exposure and HLA in healthy donors. Measured with immunoSEQ multiplex PCR; TCRdb has only the in-frame clones, and not every one. This sample yields roughly 120,000 clones, of which 86% are seen a single time; nearly 5% belongs to the top ten. The J gene is TRBJ2-5, the V gene TRBV5-1; 9 bases map to TRBD2. The origin of this receptor is a man aged 18 to 30 in good health and CMV-seronegative. Sequenced: PBMCs. CDR3 sequence reads: CASKAGGGGDQETQYF. The CDR3 DNA sequence: TGCGCCAGCAAGGCTGGGGGCGGGGGGGACCAAGAGACCCAGTACTTC.